These 22 T cell receptor beta chains were sequenced from one sample in a study of T cell responses to AZD1222 COVID-19 vaccine. Clones were read by immunoSEQ multiplex PCR, and TCRdb kept only the in-frame ones, dropping some. Of about 92,000 clones listed, 91% are singletons. The sample in question was peripheral blood, obtained on day 0 of AZD1222 vaccination. The receptors stem from an adult in good health.

This clone was counted a single time. V is TRBV5-1 and J is TRBJ2-3; 8 positions agree with TRBD2. CDR1 and CDR2 (germline): SGHRS, YFSETQ. The CDR3 runs to 15 residues. J gave up 6 bases and V 0 bases, and 6 bases lay outside the gene matches. This CDR3 reads CASSLGREGLDTQYF. The CDR3 nucleotides read TGCGCCAGCAGCTTGGGCCGGGAGGGCCTCGATACGCAGTATTTT.

The rearrangement links TRBV2 to TRBJ2-3, with 9 nucleotides matching TRBD2. CDR1 and CDR2 (germline): SNHLY, FYNNEI. The CDR3 loop spans 15 amino acids. V lost 6 bases to trimming and J lost 4 bases; unmatched junction nucleotides: 8. CDR3 sequence reads: CASSLAGFLADTQYF. The CDR3 DNA follows: TGTGCCAGCAGCCTAGCGGGATTCCTCGCAGATACGCAGTATTTT.

The gene calls are TRBV28 and TRBJ1-5, with D possibly being TRBD1 (6 bases). V was trimmed by 6 bases and J by 8 bases, leaving 14 bases between them. This CDR3 comprises 13 residues. Germline V gives CDR1 MDHEN, CDR2 SYDVKM. The CDR3 region has the DNA TGTGCCAGCAGGGGGACAATTAGAGAGCCCCAGCATTTT. The encoded protein is CASRGTIREPQHF.

The chain employs TRBV28 and TRBJ1-1, with TRBD1 identical over 7 bases. V trimming: 8 bases; J trimming: 6 bases; junction bases outside the gene matches: 9. CDR1 and CDR2 from the germline V gene are MDHEN and SYDVKM. This CDR3 contains 13 residues. Here the CDR3 DNA reads TGTGCCAGCGTAGGGGGCCTACTTCCTGAAGCTTTCTTT. Its protein product is CASVGGLLPEAFF.

Points on this clone: Other DNA variants within this sample encode the same CDR3. The chain couples TRBV5-1 to TRBJ1-2; 7 nucleotides line up with TRBD1. Germline CDR1 and CDR2: SGHRS and YFSETQ. V gave up 0 bases and J gave up 4 bases; unmatched junction bases: 3. This CDR3 is 14 amino acids long. CDR3 nucleotides: TGCGCCAGCAGCTTGGCCGGGACAGCCTATGGCTACACCTTC. Encoded protein: CASSLAGTAYGYTF.

CDR3 residues: CASSLGLRTGDGETQYF. The CDR3, as DNA: TGCGCCAGCAGCTTGGGCCTTCGGACAGGGGATGGGGAGACCCAGTACTTC. The rearrangement links TRBV5-1 to TRBJ2-5; 9 bases are shared with TRBD1. This CDR3 region has 17 residues. CDR1 and CDR2 (germline): SGHRS, YFSETQ. Losses at the gene ends were 0 bases for V and 5 bases for J; bases not matched to a gene: 11.

The J gene is TRBJ1-6, the V gene TRBV30, with unresolved D. V was cut by 7 bases and J by 0 bases, with 13 bases left in between. The CDR3 runs 15 residues. The V gene's germline CDR1 is GTSNPN and CDR2 SVGIG (reference sequence). Written as DNA, the CDR3 is TGTGCCTTAAAGGTCACGAGCTCCTATAATTCACCCCTCCACTTT. Protein: CALKVTSSYNSPLHF.

The CDR3 bases are TGCGCCAGCAGCTTGGGAGCGGGAGGACGTCAGGGGACCCAGTACTTC. Its translation: CASSLGAGGRQGTQYF. The chain combines TRBV5-1 with TRBJ2-5; TRBD2 matches 9 bases. Germline loops: CDR1 SGHRS, CDR2 YFSETQ. The CDR3 loop spans 16 amino acids. Trimming removed 0 bases from V and 7 bases from J; junction bases left unmatched: 10.

This chain uses TRBV2 with TRBJ1-1, with D hard to call. Trimming pared 8 bases from V and 1 base from J, leaving 11 bases between. CDR3 size: 13 residues. Germline values: CDR1 SNHLY, CDR2 FYNNEI. Here the CDR3 DNA reads TGTGCCAGCCAGGCCGAAACGAACACTGAAGCTTTCTTT. Protein: CASQAETNTEAFF.

The J gene is TRBJ2-3, the V gene TRBV24-1, with D perhaps TRBD2 (6 bases). The germline V gene has CDR1 KGHDR and CDR2 SFDVKD. Deletions cut 4 bases from V and 0 bases from J, with 19 bases between. The length of the CDR3 is 18 residues. The CDR3, as DNA: TGTGCCACCAGTGAATCCCCGGGACTGATGAATAGCACAGATACGCAGTATTTT. Encoded protein: CATSESPGLMNSTDTQYF.

V usage is TRBV3-1 (or the pseudogene TRBV3-2) and J usage is TRBJ1-1; possible D gene TRBD1, 5 bases. The V and J ends lost 4 bases and 5 bases respectively, with 14 bases between them. CDR1 and CDR2 from the germline V gene are LGHDT and YNNKEL (reference sequence). The CDR3 length is 14 residues. The DNA of the CDR3 is TGTGCCAGCAGCCTCGTAGGGAGGGGTACTGAAGCTTTCTTT. Amino acids: CASSLVGRGTEAFF.

J is TRBJ2-7 and V is TRBV11-2; the match to TRBD1 covers 12 bases. V trimming: 3 bases; J trimming: 6 bases; junction bases outside the gene matches: 6. The CDR3 totals 15 residues. The germline V gene has CDR1 SGHAT and CDR2 FQNNGV. CDR3 DNA sequence: TGTGCCAGCAGCTTGAAAATGGGACAGGGGGCCGAGCAGTACTTC. This codes for CASSLKMGQGAEQYF.

CDR3 region: CASSARTASNSPLHF. For the CDR3, the DNA is TGTGCCAGCAGTGCCAGGACAGCCTCTAATTCACCCCTCCACTTT. The chain is built from TRBV25-1 and TRBJ1-6; possibly TRBD1 for D (6 bases). The V end was cut by 4 bases, the J end by 6 bases, with 13 bases between. Germline-derived CDR1 and CDR2 are MGHDK and SYGVNS. This CDR3 is built from 15 residues.

The CDR3 reads CASSLSLGRTLSGANVLTF. The CDR3 DNA is TGCGCCAGCAGCTTGAGTTTAGGCAGGACTCTATCTGGGGCCAACGTCCTGACTTTC. The genes are TRBV5-1 and TRBJ2-6; maybe TRBD2 (5 bases). The CDR3 extends over 19 amino acids. V gave up 1 base and J gave up 1 base, with 18 bases separating them. Germline values: CDR1 SGHRS, CDR2 YFSETQ.

This clone was seen only a few times. CDR3 bases: TGCAGCGTTAACAGCGCCTTCTCTGGAAACACCATATATTTT. Protein sequence: CSVNSAFSGNTIYF. The chain links TRBV29-1 to TRBJ1-3; D is unresolved. The V and J ends lost 5 bases and 0 bases respectively, with 11 bases between them. CDR3 length: 14 residues. CDR1 and CDR2 from the germline V gene are SQVTM and ANQGSEA.

The chain carries TRBV9 and TRBJ1-1; D is perhaps TRBD1 (6 bases). There are 15 residues in the CDR3. Trimming cost V 4 bases and J 0 bases, with 13 bases left between them. CDR1 is SGDLS, CDR2 YYNGEE, per germline. The CDR3 nucleotides are TGTGCCAGCAGCACCGGACAGACCATGAACACTGAAGCTTTCTTT. The encoded protein is CASSTGQTMNTEAFF. Complete variable domain (other parts from reference TRBV9 and TRBJ1-1): DSGVTQTPKHLITATGQRVTLRCSPRSGDLSVYWYQQSLDQGLQFLIQYYNGEERAKGNILERFSAQQFPDLHSELNLSSLELGDSALYFCASSTGQTMNTEAFFGQGTRLTVV.

Notes on this clone: One end of the junction is discordant with germline, which a read error may explain. The rearrangement uses TRBV30 and TRBJ2-7, with 10 bases that match TRBD2. Germline V CDR1 and CDR2: GTSNPN, SVGIG (reference sequence). There are 14 residues in the CDR3. CDR3 sequence reads: CAGRTSGGSYEQYF. In nucleotides, the CDR3 is TGTGCCGGGAGGACTAGCGGAGGGTCCTACGAGCAGTACTTC.

The chain links TRBV28 to TRBJ1-3; possibly TRBD1 for D (6 bases). Germline assignment: CDR1 MDHEN and CDR2 SYDVKM. V lost 7 bases and J 4 bases, leaving 20 bases between the germline ends. This CDR3 comprises 16 residues. The CDR3 region has the DNA TGTGCCAGCACCGAAACCACCGGGACAAGGGGAAACACCATATATTTT. Translation gives CASTETTGTRGNTIYF.

The genes are TRBV4-3 and TRBJ2-1; 7 bases fit TRBD1. The CDR3 loop spans 15 amino acids. CDR1 is LGHNA, CDR2 YSLEER, per germline. V was clipped by 2 bases and J by 7 bases; unmatched bases: 8. The CDR3 reads CASSQTWGQSNEQFF. The CDR3 DNA sequence: TGCGCCAGCAGCCAAACTTGGGGACAGTCGAATGAGCAGTTCTTC.

The chain joins TRBV18 to TRBJ1-1; D remains ambiguous. V was clipped by 3 bases and J by 1 base, with 12 bases between them. Germline V gene sequence: CDR1 KGHSH, CDR2 LQKENI. The CDR3 consists of 15 residues. The CDR3 nucleotides are TGTGCCAGCTCACCTATACTACCACCGAACACTGAAGCTTTCTTT. This encodes CASSPILPPNTEAFF.

In nucleotides, the CDR3 is TGTGCCAGCAGCTTCGGGCTAGCGGGAGGGCGAACCGGGGAGCTGTTTTTT. It specifies CASSFGLAGGRTGELFF. V gene TRBV7-2 combines with J gene TRBJ2-2; 12 bases align to TRBD2. This CDR3 has 17 amino acids. CDR1 and CDR2 (germline): SGHTA, FQGNSA. J gave up 5 bases and V 3 bases, and 7 bases lay outside the gene matches.

This chain connects TRBV10-3 to TRBJ2-2, with 7 bases aligning to TRBD1. Per the germline V gene, CDR1 is ENHRY and CDR2 is SYGVKD. CDR3 length: 15 amino acids. V gave up 6 bases and J gave up 0 bases; unmatched junction bases: 4. The CDR3 bases are TGTGCCATCAGGGTAACAGGGGCGAACACCGGGGAGCTGTTTTTT. Protein: CAIRVTGANTGELFF.